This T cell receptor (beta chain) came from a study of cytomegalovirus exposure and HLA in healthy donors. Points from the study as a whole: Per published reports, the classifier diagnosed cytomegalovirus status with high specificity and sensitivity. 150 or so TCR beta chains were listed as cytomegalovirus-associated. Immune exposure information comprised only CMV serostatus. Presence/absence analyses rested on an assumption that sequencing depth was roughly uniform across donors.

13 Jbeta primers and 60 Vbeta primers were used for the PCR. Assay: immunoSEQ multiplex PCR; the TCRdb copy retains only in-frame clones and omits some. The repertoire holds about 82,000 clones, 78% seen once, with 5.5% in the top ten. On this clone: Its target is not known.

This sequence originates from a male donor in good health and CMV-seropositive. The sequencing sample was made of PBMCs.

The CDR3 spells CASSPLRQGVNTIYF. The CDR3 DNA is TGTGCCAGCAGCCCACTTCGACAGGGTGTGAACACCATATATTTT. This rearrangement joins TRBV11-3 to TRBJ1-3, with 7 bases lining up with TRBD1. J was trimmed by 7 bases and V by 5 bases; bases with no gene match: 11. The germline gives CDR1 SGHNT, CDR2 YENEEA. The CDR3 runs 15 residues. Filled out from reference TRBV11-3 and TRBJ1-3, the complete variable domain reads EAGVVQSPRYKIIEKKQPVAFWCNPISGHNTLYWYLQNLGQGPELLIRYENEEAVDDSQLPKDRFSAERLKGVDSTLKIQPAELGDSAVYLCASSPLRQGVNTIYFGEGSWLTVV.